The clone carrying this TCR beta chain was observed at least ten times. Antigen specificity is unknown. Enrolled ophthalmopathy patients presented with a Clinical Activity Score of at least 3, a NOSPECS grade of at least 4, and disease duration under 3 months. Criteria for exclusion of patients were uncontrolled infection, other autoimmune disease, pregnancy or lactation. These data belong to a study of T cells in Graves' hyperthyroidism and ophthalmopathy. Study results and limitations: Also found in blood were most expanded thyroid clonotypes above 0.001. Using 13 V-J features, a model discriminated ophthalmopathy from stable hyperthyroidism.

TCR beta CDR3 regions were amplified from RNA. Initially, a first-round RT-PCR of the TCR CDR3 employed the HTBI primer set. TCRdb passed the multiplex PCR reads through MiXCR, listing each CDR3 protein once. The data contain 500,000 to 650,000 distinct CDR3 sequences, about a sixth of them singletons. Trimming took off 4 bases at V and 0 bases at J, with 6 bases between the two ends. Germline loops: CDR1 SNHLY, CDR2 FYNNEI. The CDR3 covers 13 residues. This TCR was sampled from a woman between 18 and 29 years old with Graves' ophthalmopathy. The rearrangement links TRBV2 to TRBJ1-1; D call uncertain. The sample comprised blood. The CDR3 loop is CASSVNLNTEAFF. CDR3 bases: TGTGCCAGCAGTGTAAACCTGAACACTGAAGCTTTCTTT.